This T cell receptor (beta chain) was observed in a study of cytomegalovirus exposure and HLA in healthy donors. Points on this clone: Its antigen is not known.

The donors were part of the approximately 120-subject validation cohort, which stood apart from the 666-subject first cohort. Study-level points and caveats: CMV antigen specificity was confirmed in vitro for a few CMV-associated chains. Researchers counted over 150 TCR beta chains as cytomegalovirus-associated.

Method: immunoSEQ multiplex PCR; TCRdb's copy keeps in-frame clones and lacks some. This sample has 21,000 or so clones, with approximately 97% found just once. Germline V gene data show CDR1 as SGHDN and CDR2 as FVKESK. CDR3 size: 13 residues. The V gene lost 4 bases and the J gene lost 3 bases, with 10 bases spanning the gap. The chain employs TRBV14 and TRBJ2-7; D ambiguous. The TCR sequence derives from a man aged 25-45 years in good health and CMV-seropositive. Input material: PBMCs. Here the CDR3 DNA reads TGTGCCAGCAGCCGCTGGTCAGACTACGAGCAGTACTTC. Translating gives CASSRWSDYEQYF.